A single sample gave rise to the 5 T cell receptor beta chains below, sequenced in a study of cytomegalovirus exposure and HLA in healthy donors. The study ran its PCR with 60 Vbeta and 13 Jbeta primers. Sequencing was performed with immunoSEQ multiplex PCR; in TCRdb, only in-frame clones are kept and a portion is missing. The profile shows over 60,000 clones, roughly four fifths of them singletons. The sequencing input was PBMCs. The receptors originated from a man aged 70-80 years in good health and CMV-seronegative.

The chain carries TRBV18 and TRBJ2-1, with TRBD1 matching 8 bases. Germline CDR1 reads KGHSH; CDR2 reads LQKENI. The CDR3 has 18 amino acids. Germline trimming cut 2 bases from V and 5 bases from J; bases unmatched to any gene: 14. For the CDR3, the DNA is TGTGCCAGCTCACCATTTCTAAGGGACAGGTTGGACCACAATGAGCAGTTCTTC. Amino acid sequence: CASSPFLRDRLDHNEQFF.

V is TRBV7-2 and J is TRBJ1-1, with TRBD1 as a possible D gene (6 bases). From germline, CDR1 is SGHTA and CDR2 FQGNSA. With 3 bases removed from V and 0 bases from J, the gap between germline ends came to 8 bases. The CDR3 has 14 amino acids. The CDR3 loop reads CASSLAGVNTEAFF. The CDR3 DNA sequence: TGTGCCAGCAGCTTGGCAGGGGTGAACACTGAAGCTTTCTTT. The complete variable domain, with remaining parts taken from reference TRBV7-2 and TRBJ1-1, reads GAGVSQSPSNKVTEKGKDVELRCDPISGHTALYWYRQSLGQGLEFLIYFQGNSAPDKSGLPSDRFSAERTGGSVSTLTIQRTQQEDSAVYLCASSLAGVNTEAFFGQGTRLTVV.

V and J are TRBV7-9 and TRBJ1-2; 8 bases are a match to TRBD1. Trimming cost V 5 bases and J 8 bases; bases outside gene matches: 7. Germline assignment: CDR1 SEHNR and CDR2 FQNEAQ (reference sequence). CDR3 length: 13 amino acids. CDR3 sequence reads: CASSKQGAQGYTF. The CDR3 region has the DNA TGTGCCAGCAGCAAGCAGGGGGCGCAAGGCTACACCTTC. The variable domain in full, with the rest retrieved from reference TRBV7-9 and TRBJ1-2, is DTGVSQNPRHKITKRGQNVTFRCDPISEHNRLYWYRQTLGQGPEFLTYFQNEAQLEKSRLLSDRFSAERPKGSFSTLEIQRTEQGDSAMYLCASSKQGAQGYTFGSGTRLTVV.

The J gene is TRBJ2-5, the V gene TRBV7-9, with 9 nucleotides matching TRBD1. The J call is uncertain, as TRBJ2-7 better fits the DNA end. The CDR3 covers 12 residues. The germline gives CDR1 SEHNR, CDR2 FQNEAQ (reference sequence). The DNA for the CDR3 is TGTGCCAGCAGGCGACAGGGGGACGAGCAGTACTTC. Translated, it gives CASRRQGDEQYF.

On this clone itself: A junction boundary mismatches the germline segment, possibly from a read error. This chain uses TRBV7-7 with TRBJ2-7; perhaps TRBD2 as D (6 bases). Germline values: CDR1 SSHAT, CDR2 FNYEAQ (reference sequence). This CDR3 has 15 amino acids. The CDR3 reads CASSLGAGPTYEQYF. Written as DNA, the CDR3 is TGTGCTAGCAGCTTAGGAGCGGGTCCGACCTACGAGCAGTACTTC.